Described below is a single TCR beta chain sequence and its context. What it binds is unknown. The record originates from a study of shared clonotypes between healthy human individuals. Study-level results: Several donors shared approximately 5% of their naive CD4 clonotypes.

Per sorted-subset replicate PCR, input was approximately 0.2 ug DNA, representing 30,000 or so T cell genomes. Profiled with immunoSEQ multiplex PCR; TCRdb holds only in-frame clones, not every one. The repertoire consists of roughly 2.2 million clones, with approximately 93% occurring once and the leading ten covering about 0.41%. The clonotype comes from a young man in good health. Some clones in this sample may be carry-over from other donors' samples. Specimen: naive CD4+ T cells from PBMCs. Indicated subset: CD45RA+ positively selected.

The CDR3 loop is CASSRSGDTSSGTEAFF. In DNA, the CDR3 is TGTGCCAGCTCACGTTCGGGGGACACCTCCTCGGGCACTGAAGCTTTCTTT. This chain connects TRBV18 to TRBJ1-1, with a tentative D call TRBD1 (6 bases). The germline V gene has CDR1 KGHSH and CDR2 LQKENI. The CDR3 sequence is 17 residues long. The V gene lost 4 bases and the J gene lost 4 bases, with 22 bases spanning the gap. The full variable domain, in which reference TRBV18 and TRBJ1-1 provide the parts outside the CDR3, is NAGVMQNPRHLVRRRGQEARLRCSPMKGHSHVYWYRQLPEEGLKFMVYLQKENIIDESGMPKERFSAEFPKEGPSILRIQQVVRGDSAAYFCASSRSGDTSSGTEAFFGQGTRLTVV.